This entry is about one T cell receptor beta chain. Its antigen is undetermined. Sequencing used immunoSEQ multiplex PCR; TCRdb keeps in-frame clones, though not all of them. The sample carries around 10,000 clones, around 90% recorded once. As for time point: recipient sample about 28 days before transplant, after cytoreduction. The data were obtained in a study of T cell clonotyping in hematopoietic cell transplantation. General observations from the study: Pathologically expanded recipient clonotypes increased progressively from day 30 to day 180 as diversity fell.

V gave up 1 base and J gave up 3 bases, with 16 bases separating them. The CDR3 covers 15 residues. CDR1 and CDR2 from the germline V gene are SQVTM and ANQGSEA. This TCR came from a woman aged 40 to 50 with acute myeloid leukemia. Some clones in this sample may be carry-over from other donors' samples. The specimen was peripheral blood mononuclear cells, collected before stem cell transplant. J is TRBJ2-7 and V is TRBV29-1; D is possibly TRBD2 (5 bases). As DNA, the CDR3 is TGCAGCGTTGAAGTACGATCTAGCCTGTACTACGAGCAGTACTTC. Residues: CSVEVRSSLYYEQYF.